This is a list of T cell receptor beta chains from one sample in a study of shared clonotypes between healthy human individuals. Here immunoSEQ multiplex PCR was the method, and the copy in TCRdb shows in-frame clones only, minus some. This table has around 1,900,000 clones, over 85% appearing once. The sample was naive CD8+ T cells from PBMCs. These receptors came from a man between 18 and 35 years old in good health. Some clones in this sample may be carry-over from other donors' samples. The CDR3 runs from the conserved cysteine through the conserved F or W. Fields, in order: clone size, V gene, J gene, D gene, CDR3 DNA, CDR3 protein. A D gene is named only where the DNA matches it firmly. For some rows the clone size is stated as once, few or many, or as a class when expanded; others skip it.

>.|TRBV13|TRBJ2-3|.
TGTGCCAGCAGCTCCCGCGGGGGCACCACAGATACGCAGTATTTT
CASSSRGGTTDTQYF
>once|TRBV18|TRBJ2-7|TRBD2
TGTGCCAGCTCACCACCAAGCCTAGCGGGCTCCTACGAGCAGTACTTC
CASSPPSLAGSYEQYF
>.|TRBV27|TRBJ1-4|.
TGTGCCAGCAGTCTGCAGGGGACTAATGAAAAACTGTTTTTT
CASSLQGTNEKLFF
>.|TRBV5-4|TRBJ2-1|TRBD2
TGTGCCAGCAGCTTCTGGGGCGGGAGAAATGAGCAGTTCTTC
CASSFWGGRNEQFF
>.|TRBV7-9|TRBJ1-5|TRBD1
TGTGCCAGCAGCTTGGGACAGACAAATCAGCCCCAGCATTTT
CASSLGQTNQPQHF
>.|TRBV19|TRBJ1-1|.
TGTGCCAGGACGGGCCGCACTGAAGCTTTCTTT
CARTGRTEAFF
>.|TRBV7-2|TRBJ2-1|.
TGTGCCAGCAGCTTAGTGTGGACCTCCTACAATGAGCAGTTCTTC
CASSLVWTSYNEQFF
>.|TRBV10-2|TRBJ1-5|TRBD1
TGCGCCAGCAGCCACGGGACAGGGCGGATCAATCAGCCCCAGCATTTT
CASSHGTGRINQPQHF
>.|TRBV28|TRBJ1-1|.
TGTGCCAGCAGTTTAAAGCAGGGAGCAAACACTGAAGCTTTCTTT
CASSLKQGANTEAFF
>.|TRBV28|TRBJ1-2|TRBD1
TGTGCCAGCAGTTTACCACGACCCTTTGGACAGGGGGCGTATGGCTACACCTTC
CASSLPRPFGQGAYGYTF
>.|TRBV10-3|TRBJ1-2|.
TGTGCCACACATCAGCTTGGGGGCGACTATGGCTACACCTTC
CATHQLGGDYGYTF
>.|TRBV9|TRBJ2-1|.
TGTGCCAGCAGCGTAGCTAGTTTAACAGACTACAATGAGCAGTTCTTC
CASSVASLTDYNEQFF
>.|TRBV28|TRBJ2-7|TRBD1
TGTGCCAGCAGTTACAGGGGGTCCGAGCAGTACTTC
CASSYRGSEQYF
>once|TRBV7-2|TRBJ2-7|.
TGTGCCAGCAGCTTAATAACAGGGATATACTACGAGCAGTACTTC
CASSLITGIYYEQYF
>.|TRBV6-5|TRBJ2-3|.
TGTGCCAGCAGTGTCCAGGGGGAGGCAGATACGCAGTATTTT
CASSVQGEADTQYF
>.|TRBV6-5|TRBJ1-2|.
TGTGCCAGCAGCGACCTTTCACCGCGCTACACCTTC
CASSDLSPRYTF
>.|TRBV27|TRBJ2-7|.
TGTGCCAGCAGGGAAACTAGAGCGGCGTCGTACGAGCAGTACTTC
CASRETRAASYEQYF
>.|TRBV5-6|TRBJ2-1|TRBD2
TGTGCCAGCAGCTTGGGGCGGGAGATCGGCAATGAGCAGTTCTTC
CASSLGREIGNEQFF
>.|TRBV27|TRBJ2-3|.
TGTGCCAGCAGTTTGTCGGCACTCCCATGGGCAGATACGCAGTATTTT
CASSLSALPWADTQYF
>.|TRBV10-3|TRBJ1-3|.
TGTGCCATCAGTGATACCGTGGCGACGGACCCTAGGGACACCATATATTTT
CAISDTVATDPRDTIYF
>.|TRBV29-1|TRBJ2-5|.
TGCAGCGCCCGGGAAGGGGAGACCCAGTACTTC
CSAREGETQYF
>.|TRBV28|TRBJ1-2|.
TGTGCCAGCAGTCTGAGGGCCCCCTTCCATGGCTACACCTTC
CASSLRAPFHGYTF
>.|TRBV19|TRBJ2-7|TRBD2
TGTGCCAGTAGTATAAGGATAGCGGGGGCCTACGAGCAGTACTTC
CASSIRIAGAYEQYF
>once|TRBV12-5|TRBJ2-2|TRBD2
TGTGCTAGTGGTCAAGGACTAGCGGGAGGGATCGCGAACACCGGGGAGCTGTTTTTT
CASGQGLAGGIANTGELFF
>.|TRBV10-3|TRBJ1-1|.
TGCAGTACAGGGACGAACACTGAAGCTTTCTTT
CSTGTNTEAFF
>.|TRBV6-1|TRBJ1-3|.
TGTGCCAGCAGTGAATGGACCCCCTTCACTGGAAACACCATATATTTT
CASSEWTPFTGNTIYF
>.|TRBV9|TRBJ2-7|.
TGTGCCAGCAGCGTAGTTCCAGGGGCCTACGAGCAGTACTTC
CASSVVPGAYEQYF
>.|TRBV7-9|TRBJ2-5|TRBD2
TGTGCCAGCAGCCCCGGGACCCGCGGGAGAGACCAAGAGACCCAGTACTTC
CASSPGTRGRDQETQYF
>.|TRBV21-1|TRBJ2-4|.
TGTGCCAGCAGCAAAGGCGAGGACGGGGCCTCATCTGCCAAAAACATTCAGTACTTC
CASSKGEDGASSAKNIQYF
>.|TRBV28|TRBJ2-7|.
TGTGCCAGCAGTCTCTTGGCAGGGGCCTACGAGCAGTACTTC
CASSLLAGAYEQYF
>.|TRBV13|TRBJ2-3|TRBD2
TGTGCCAGCAGCTTGGGGAGGGCGAGCACAGATACGCAGTATTTT
CASSLGRASTDTQYF
>.|TRBV18|TRBJ2-7|TRBD1
TGTGCCAGCTCACCTCCCGAAGGACAGGCCTACGAGCAGTACTTC
CASSPPEGQAYEQYF
>few|TRBV6-1|TRBJ1-5|.
TGTGCCAGCAGTGATTGGTACAATCAGCCCCAGCATTTT
CASSDWYNQPQHF
>once|TRBV10-1|TRBJ1-5|.
TGCGCCAGCACCTTACAATTGAGGGGCACCGGACATTTT
CASTLQLRGTGHF
>.|TRBV28|TRBJ2-3|TRBD2
TGTGCCAGCATGGGACTAGCGGGATACCCAGATACGCAGTATTTT
CASMGLAGYPDTQYF
>.|TRBV5-4|TRBJ2-3|.
TGTGCCAGCAGCTTGGGACCTGCCTTTATGGATACGCAGTATTTT
CASSLGPAFMDTQYF
>.|TRBV9|TRBJ2-7|.
TGTGCCAGCAGCCCAACTCTAGCTGAAGAGCAGTACTTC
CASSPTLAEEQYF
>.|TRBV19|TRBJ2-2|.
TGTGCCAGTAGTATGGGGGGTAACACCGGGGAGCTGTTTTTT
CASSMGGNTGELFF
>.|TRBV6-1|TRBJ1-5|.
TGTGCCAGCAGTGAAGGCCCCACTAACCAGCCCCAGCATTTT
CASSEGPTNQPQHF
>.|TRBV6-4|TRBJ2-2|.
TGTGCCAGCAGCCTATGGCCCAAAGCGTCTAACACCGGGGAGCTGTTTTTT
CASSLWPKASNTGELFF
>.|TRBV7-9|TRBJ2-1|.
TGTGCCAGCAGCTTAAGTCTGGGAGCAGACCTTGAGCAGTTCTTC
CASSLSLGADLEQFF
>few|TRBV5-5|TRBJ2-7|.
TGTGCCAGCAGCCCGGCGGTTCCCGAGCAGTACTTC
CASSPAVPEQYF
>.|TRBV6-6|TRBJ2-5|.
TGTGCCAGCAGTTACGTAGGCAGGGAAGGGGAGACCCAGTACTTC
CASSYVGREGETQYF
>.|TRBV11-2|TRBJ2-7|.
TGTGCCAGCAGCTTCGGGACTTCCTACGAGCAGTACTTC
CASSFGTSYEQYF
>.|TRBV9|TRBJ2-7|TRBD1
TGTGCCAGCAGCCCAGGGACAGGCTCCTACGAGCAGTACTTC
CASSPGTGSYEQYF